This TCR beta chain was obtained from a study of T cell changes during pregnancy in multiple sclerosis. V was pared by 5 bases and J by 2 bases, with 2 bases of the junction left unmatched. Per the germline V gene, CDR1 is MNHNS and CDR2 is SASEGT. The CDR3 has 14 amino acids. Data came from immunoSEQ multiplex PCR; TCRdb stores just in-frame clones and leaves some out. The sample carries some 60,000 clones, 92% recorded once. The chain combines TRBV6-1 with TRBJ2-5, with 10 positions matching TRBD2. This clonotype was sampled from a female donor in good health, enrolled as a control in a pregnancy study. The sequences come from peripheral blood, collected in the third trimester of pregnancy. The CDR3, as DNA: TGTGCCAGCAGTACAGCGGGGGGGCAAGAGACCCAGTACTTC. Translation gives CASSTAGGQETQYF.